This TCR beta chain was identified in a study of technical replicates of blood from a handful of donors (TCRdb year 2017). The library relied on the immunoSEQ multiplex PCR assay. The source is immuneACCESS, and TCRdb retained only in-frame sequences with V and J called. Part of the clones is not carried over; for the studies checked, unresolved V genes explain less than half of this, and the remainder is unexplained. The sample table holds some 87,000 clones, of which approximately 93% were seen once. The ten top clones hold about 0.36% of the sample. From the cysteine through the phenylalanine, the CDR3 covers 16 amino acids. The retained sequence is limited to the CDR3, 48 bases, with the frame set at the first base. Remarks on this clone: The antigen this receptor binds is unknown. The input lacks base qualities; no much larger clone sits a single base away.

In this chain, TRBV21-1 is recombined with TRBJ2-7; no DNA check was done on the table's D call, TRBD2. TRBV21-1 is classified as a pseudogene. This TCR was sampled from a human donor in good health. The sequenced sample was T cells isolated from PBMCs. The CDR3 protein is CASSKGGLAKTYEQYF. The DNA sequence is given as TGTGCCAGCAGCAAAGGGGGACTAGCAAAAACCTACGAGCAGTACTTC.